The T cell receptor beta chain under discussion was sequenced for a study of T cell responses to AZD1222 COVID-19 vaccine. The study, taken as a whole, reports: White British ancestry dominated among donors, who included more females, and clonal diversity was possibly underestimated. Spike-spanning, vaccine-associated CD4 TCRs were dominant at 160-218 and 743-854.

As to this clone: Its target is not known.

Sequencing used immunoSEQ multiplex PCR; TCRdb keeps in-frame clones, though not all of them. The data contain approximately 100,000 clones, around 83% of them singletons. Germline V CDR1 and CDR2: KGHDR, SFDVKD. The CDR3 is 15 residues long. V lost 6 bases and J lost 9; bases outside the gene matches: 7. The starting material was peripheral blood, obtained on day 0 of AZD1222 vaccination. The origin of this receptor is an adult in good health. The chain joins TRBV24-1 to TRBJ2-1; 13 nucleotides align to TRBD2. CDR3 region: CATSTGTSGTGEQFF. The CDR3 bases are TGTGCCACCAGTACCGGGACTAGCGGGACGGGTGAGCAGTTCTTC.